These 2 T cell receptor beta chains share one sample of origin, sequenced in a study of T cells in Graves' hyperthyroidism and ophthalmopathy. Researchers took RNA transcripts and amplified the TCR beta CDR3 regions from them. First-round RT-PCR with HTBI primers amplified the TCR CDR3 region. TCRdb fed the multiplex PCR reads into MiXCR, producing one record per CDR3 protein. The sample includes under 650,000 distinct CDR3 sequences, 15% to 20% seen only once; the top ten take around 4%. Sequenced material: blood. Receptors originate from a woman between 25 and 40 years old with Graves' hyperthyroidism.

This clonotype was counted only a few times. This clone may be a read error of a much larger clone one base away. The V and J genes are TRBV6-5 and TRBJ1-1; a possible D gene is TRBD1 (5 bases). This CDR3 is built from 11 residues. Per germline, CDR1 MNHEY and CDR2 SVGAGI. CDR3 in DNA: TGTGCCAGCAGTTACGGGACTGAAGCTTCCTTT. This translates into CASSYGTEASF.

This clonotype was seen ten or more times. The V and J genes are TRBV28 and TRBJ1-4, with a weak D call TRBD1 (6 bases). The CDR3 runs 14 residues. Germline V lookup: CDR1 MDHEN, CDR2 SYDVKM. V shed 2 bases and J shed 8 bases, with 12 bases lying between them. CDR3 nucleotides: TGTGCCAGCAGTTTAACAGGGAGAAGCGAAAAACTGTTTTTT. Translation: CASSLTGRSEKLFF.